This T cell receptor beta chain appears in the sequencing data of a study of blood T cell repertoires in COVID-19 (TCRdb year 2020). Notes on the research overall: Samples from collaborators originated in the United States, Italy and Spain and spanned both the acute and convalescent phases of COVID-19. Samples were obtained from the ongoing ImmuneRACE study (first 160 participants) and from 950 to 1,500 subjects provided by 6 global collaborators. A freely available public database, intended as a resource for researchers studying the immune response to SARS-CoV-2, is where the repertoires were released. The material from the prospective study consisted of cDNA or gDNA derived from T cells, B-cell-depleted T cells, or PBMCs. Sample metadata almost always included a de-identified subject ID, COVID-19 status, age in years and sex. Where available, HLA class I and class II types were obtained from metadata supplied by the sample provider rather than from assay-based typing. Deeply sampled blood TCRbeta repertoires from subjects exposed to, actively infected with, or recovered from COVID-19 were included in the dataset. Results the study describes overall, beyond this receptor: How much clinical and demographic metadata was included differed by source and by participant, and the metadata was provided uncurated.

Collaborating institutions collected whole blood in K2EDTA tubes following their own protocols. For TCRbeta analysis, collaborators shipped samples in one of three forms: frozen whole blood, isolated PBMCs, or DNA extracted from either of those sample types. TCRbeta CDR3 regions were amplified from genomic DNA using the immunoSEQ Assay, a bias-controlled multiplex PCR. As for the original processing: Nucleated cell counts per sample were estimated from amplification of reference gene primers within the assay. To quantify the absolute abundance of each unique TCRbeta CDR3 rearrangement, sequence reads were collapsed and filtered. Productive Simpson clonality was computed per sample as the square root of Simpson's diversity index over productive rearrangements. In its TCRdb copy, this immuneACCESS table keeps in-frame sequences only and misses some clones. Where compared with another copy, unresolved V genes explain less than half of these, and the others have no known cause. The V and J calls and clone size come from that table; D and trimming were worked out from the DNA. The sample profile shows 90,000 to 150,000 clones; around 80% of them were found once. The ten largest clones capture approximately 4% of the sample.

The V end loses 5 bases and the J end loses 0 bases, and a stretch of 14 bases separates them. From the cysteine through the phenylalanine, the CDR3 covers 17 amino acids. Left in the record is the CDR3 DNA by itself, 51 bases read in frame from the first base. In the germline V gene, CDR1 corresponds to SGHTA and CDR2 to FQGNSA. Notes on this clone: The antigen it recognizes is unknown. Base qualities are not provided; no much larger clone lies one nucleotide away.

The sequenced sample consisted of peripheral blood. This receptor was obtained from a woman aged 80 or over with acute or convalescent COVID-19. The chain couples TRBV7-2 to TRBJ2-6; the D gene is perhaps TRBD1, on 5 matching bases. The CDR3 region reads CASSLQGSLSGANVLTF. The nucleotide sequence is TGTGCCAGCAGCCTTCAGGGCTCCCTCTCTGGGGCCAACGTCCTGACTTTC. The CDR3 plus the reference TRBV7-2 and TRBJ2-6 genes for the other parts give the full variable domain: GAGVSQSPSNKVTEKGKDVELRCDPISGHTALYWYRQSLGQGLEFLIYFQGNSAPDKSGLPSDRFSAERTGGSVSTLTIQRTQQEDSAVYLCASSLQGSLSGANVLTFGAGSRLTVL.